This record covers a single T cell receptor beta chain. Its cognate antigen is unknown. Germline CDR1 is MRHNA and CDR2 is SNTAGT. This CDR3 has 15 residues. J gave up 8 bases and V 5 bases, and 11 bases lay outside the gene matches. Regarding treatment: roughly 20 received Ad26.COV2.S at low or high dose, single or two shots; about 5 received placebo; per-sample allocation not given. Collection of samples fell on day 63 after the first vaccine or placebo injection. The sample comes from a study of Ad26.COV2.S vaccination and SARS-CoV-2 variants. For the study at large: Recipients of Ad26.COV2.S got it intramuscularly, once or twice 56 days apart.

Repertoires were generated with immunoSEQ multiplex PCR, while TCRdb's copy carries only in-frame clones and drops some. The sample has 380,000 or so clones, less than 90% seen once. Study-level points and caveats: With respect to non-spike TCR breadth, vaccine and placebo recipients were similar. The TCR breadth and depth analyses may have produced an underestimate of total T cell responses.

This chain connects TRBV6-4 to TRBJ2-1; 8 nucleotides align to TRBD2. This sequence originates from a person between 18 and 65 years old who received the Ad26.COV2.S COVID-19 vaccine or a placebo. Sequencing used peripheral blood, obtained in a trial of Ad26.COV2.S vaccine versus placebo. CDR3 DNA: TGTGCCAGCAGTCGGGAGGGAGGGCCGGTTTATGAGCAGTTCTTC. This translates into CASSREGGPVYEQFF.